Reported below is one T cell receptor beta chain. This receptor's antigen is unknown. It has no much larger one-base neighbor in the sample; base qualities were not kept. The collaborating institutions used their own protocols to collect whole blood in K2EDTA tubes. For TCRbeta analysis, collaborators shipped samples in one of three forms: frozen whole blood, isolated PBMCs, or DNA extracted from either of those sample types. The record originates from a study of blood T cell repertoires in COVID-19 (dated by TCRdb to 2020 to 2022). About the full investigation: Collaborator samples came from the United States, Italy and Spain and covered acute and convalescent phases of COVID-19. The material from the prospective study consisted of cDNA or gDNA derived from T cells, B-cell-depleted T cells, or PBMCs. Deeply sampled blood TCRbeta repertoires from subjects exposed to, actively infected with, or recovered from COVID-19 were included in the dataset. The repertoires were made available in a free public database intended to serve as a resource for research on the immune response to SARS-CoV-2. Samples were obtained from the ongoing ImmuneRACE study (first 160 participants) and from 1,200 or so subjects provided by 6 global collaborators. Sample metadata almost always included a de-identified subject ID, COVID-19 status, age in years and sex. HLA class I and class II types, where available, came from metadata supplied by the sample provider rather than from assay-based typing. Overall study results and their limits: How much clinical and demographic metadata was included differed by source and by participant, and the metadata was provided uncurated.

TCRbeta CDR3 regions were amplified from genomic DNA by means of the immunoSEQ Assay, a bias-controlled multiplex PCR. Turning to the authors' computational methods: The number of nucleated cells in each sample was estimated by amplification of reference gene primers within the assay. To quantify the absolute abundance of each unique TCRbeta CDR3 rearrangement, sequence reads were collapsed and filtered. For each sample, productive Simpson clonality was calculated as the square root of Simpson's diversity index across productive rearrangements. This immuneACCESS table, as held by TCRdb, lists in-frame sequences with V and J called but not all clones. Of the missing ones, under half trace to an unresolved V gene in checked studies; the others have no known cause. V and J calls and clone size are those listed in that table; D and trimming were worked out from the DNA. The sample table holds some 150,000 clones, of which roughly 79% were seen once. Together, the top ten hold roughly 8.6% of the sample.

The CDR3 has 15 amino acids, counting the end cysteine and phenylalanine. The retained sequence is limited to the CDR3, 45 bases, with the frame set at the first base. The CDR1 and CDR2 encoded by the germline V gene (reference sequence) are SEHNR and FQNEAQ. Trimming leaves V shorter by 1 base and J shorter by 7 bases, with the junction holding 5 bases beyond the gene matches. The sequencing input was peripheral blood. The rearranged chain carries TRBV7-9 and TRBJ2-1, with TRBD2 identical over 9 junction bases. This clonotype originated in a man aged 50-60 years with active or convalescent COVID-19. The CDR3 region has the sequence CASSLVLAGRNEQFF. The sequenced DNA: TGTGCCAGCAGCTTAGTGCTAGCGGGACGTAATGAGCAGTTCTTC.